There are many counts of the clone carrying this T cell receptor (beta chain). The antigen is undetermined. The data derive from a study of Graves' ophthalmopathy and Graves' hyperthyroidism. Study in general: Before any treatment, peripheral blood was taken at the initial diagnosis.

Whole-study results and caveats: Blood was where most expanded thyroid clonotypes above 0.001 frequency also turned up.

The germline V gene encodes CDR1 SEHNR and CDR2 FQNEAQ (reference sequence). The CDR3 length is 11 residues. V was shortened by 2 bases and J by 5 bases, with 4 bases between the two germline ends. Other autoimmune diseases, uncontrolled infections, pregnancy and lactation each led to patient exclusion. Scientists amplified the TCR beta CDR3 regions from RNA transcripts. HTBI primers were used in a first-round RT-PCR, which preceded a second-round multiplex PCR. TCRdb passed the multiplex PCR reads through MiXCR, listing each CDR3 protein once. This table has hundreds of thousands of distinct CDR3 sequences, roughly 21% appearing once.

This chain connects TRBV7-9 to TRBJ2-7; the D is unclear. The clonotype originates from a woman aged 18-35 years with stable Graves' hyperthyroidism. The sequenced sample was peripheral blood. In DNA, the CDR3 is TGTGCCAGCAGCTTATCAAACGAGCAGTACTTC. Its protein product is CASSLSNEQYF.